One and the same sample provided the 21 T cell receptor beta chains below, sequenced in a study of CD8+CD57+ T cells in acquired aplastic anemia. Profiling that covered TCR beta VDJ and CDR3 relied on genomic DNA as its template. TCRdb fed the reads into MiXCR, producing one record per CDR3 protein. Among a few hundred thousand distinct CDR3 sequences listed, more than 25% were seen once. For sequencing, patients were chosen who had shown expansion of CD8+CD57+ cells by flow cytometry. The source material was sorted CD4+, CD8+, or CD8+CD57+ T cells (not recorded which) from PBMCs. The receptors derive from a human donor with aplastic anemia.

V and J are TRBV5-8 and TRBJ2-3; 7 bases map to TRBD1. This CDR3 comprises 13 residues. J gave up 2 bases and V 9 bases, and 6 bases lay outside the gene matches. The germline gives CDR1 SGHTS, CDR2 YDEGEE. This chain's CDR3 is CATRQGPTDTQYF. CDR3 coding DNA: TGTGCCACGCGACAGGGACCCACAGATACGCAGTATTTT.

The V call is TRBV15, the J call TRBJ2-2; 12 bases are a match to TRBD2. Germline loops: CDR1 LNHNV, CDR2 YYDKDF (reference sequence). V dropped 1 base and J dropped 6; count of bases not matched to a gene: 3. This CDR3 contains 16 residues. CDR3 loop: CATSRGTSGRSGELFF. DNA of the CDR3: TGTGCCACCAGCAGAGGAACTAGCGGGAGGTCCGGGGAGCTGTTTTTT.

Points on this clonotype: The CDR3 does not end in the conserved phenylalanine or tryptophan, so this is likely a read error. No DNA is shown, since the ends of the CDR3 on it are uncertain; the CDR3 is the one TCRdb lists. J is TRBJ2-7 and V is TRBV10-3. Germline values: CDR1 ENHRY, CDR2 SYGVKD. The CDR3 has 9 residues if both end residues are counted. The CDR3 region is CAISDNSYT.

In this sample, this clonotype turned up many times. This chain uses TRBV2 with TRBJ2-3; no clear D gene. V gave up 10 bases and J gave up 8 bases, with 10 bases separating them. Germline V gene sequence: CDR1 SNHLY, CDR2 FYNNEI. CDR3 size: 10 residues. CDR3 in amino acids: CATGSGTQYF. Written as DNA, the CDR3 is TGTGCCACCGGGTCGGGTACGCAGTATTTT.

This clonotype was seen ten or more times. This rearrangement joins TRBV24-1 to TRBJ2-6, with 10 bases lining up with TRBD1. The germline V gene has CDR1 KGHDR and CDR2 SFDVKD. Trimming at V came to 5 bases and at J to 2 bases, leaving 5 bases not matched to a gene. This CDR3 has 17 residues. The CDR3 sequence: CATSGPGQGTGANVLTF. For the CDR3, the DNA is TGTGCCACCAGTGGCCCGGGACAGGGGACTGGGGCCAACGTCCTGACTTTC.

The chain links TRBV2 to TRBJ1-6, with a possible D match to TRBD1 (5 bases). Germline V gene data show CDR1 as SNHLY and CDR2 as FYNNEI. V gave up 7 bases and J gave up 8 bases, with 15 bases separating them. This CDR3 region has 14 residues. DNA for the CDR3: TGTGCCAGCATACCTGGGACTGAAGATTCACCCCTCCACTTT. Protein product: CASIPGTEDSPLHF.

This clonotype was detected ten times or more. V usage is TRBV12-3 or TRBV12-4 and J usage is TRBJ1-2, with D uncertain. The CDR3 totals 12 residues. The V and J ends lost 3 bases and 5 bases respectively, with 7 bases between them. Here the CDR3 reads CASSFGVYGYTF. In nucleotides, the CDR3 is TGTGCCAGCAGTTTCGGGGTTTATGGCTACACCTTC.

This clonotype turned up a few times. CDR3 bases: TGTGCCACCAGTGACCAGGGTTTCCTTGCCAGCTCCTATAATTCACCCCTCCACTTT. It codes for CATSDQGFLASSYNSPLHF. The V call is TRBV24-1, the J call TRBJ1-6, with D possibly TRBD1 on 5 matching bases. V was clipped by 4 bases and J by 0 bases, with 18 bases between them. The CDR3 length is 19 residues. The germline V gene has CDR1 KGHDR and CDR2 SFDVKD.

The sample holds a few counts of this clonotype. The J gene is TRBJ1-2, the V gene TRBV2; D is unclear. Trimming took off 10 bases at V and 0 bases at J, with 21 bases between the two ends. Germline V gene sequence: CDR1 SNHLY, CDR2 FYNNEI. This CDR3 has 16 amino acids. CDR3 nucleotides: TGTGCCACCCAATCTTCGGGCTTATGTGCTAACTATGGCTACACCTTC. This translates into CATQSSGLCANYGYTF.

The J gene is TRBJ1-5, the V gene TRBV7-9, with D unresolved. Germline CDR1 SEHNR, CDR2 FQNEAQ (reference sequence). The CDR3 spans 15 residues. V was pared by 2 bases and J by 0 bases, with 8 bases between. The CDR3 loop is CASSLTDYSNQPQHF. The CDR3 nucleotides are TGTGCCAGCAGCTTAACCGATTATAGCAATCAGCCCCAGCATTTT.

The gene calls are TRBV5-6 and TRBJ1-2; D gene uncertain. This CDR3 is 16 amino acids long. The germline CDR1 and CDR2 sequences are SGHDT and YYEEEE. Between the trimmed V and J ends, which lost 4 bases and 1 base, there was a span of 17 bases. CDR3 region: CASSLLEGFRNYGYTF. The CDR3, as DNA: TGTGCCAGCAGCCTGTTGGAGGGCTTCCGTAACTATGGCTACACCTTC.

V is TRBV7-3 and J is TRBJ2-3; 9 nucleotides agree with TRBD2. The V gene's germline CDR1 is SGHTA and CDR2 FQGTGA. V lost 1 base, J lost 8 bases, and 4 bases stayed unmatched. The CDR3 consists of 14 residues. This CDR3 reads CASSLRAGGATQYF. The CDR3 DNA is TGTGCCAGCAGCTTAAGAGCGGGAGGTGCTACGCAGTATTTT.

This clonotype was seen more than once but under ten times. The chain links TRBV7-9 to TRBJ2-5; tentatively, D is TRBD1 or TRBD2 (6 bases each). The CDR3 loop spans 15 amino acids. Per the germline V gene, CDR1 is SEHNR and CDR2 is FQNEAQ (reference sequence). Trimming took off 5 bases at V and 5 bases at J, with 18 bases between the two ends. The CDR3: CASSTKGGTGETQYF. The DNA for the CDR3 is TGTGCCAGCAGCACCAAGGGGGGCACGGGGGAGACCCAGTACTTC.

As regards this clonotype: The final CDR3 position lacks the conserved phenylalanine or tryptophan, pointing to a likely read error. The chain is built from TRBV19 and TRBJ1-3; TRBD1 agrees at 9 bases. Germline V gene lookup returns CDR1 LNHDA and CDR2 SQIVND (reference sequence). With 9 bases clipped from V and 2 bases from J, the junction kept 8 bases outside the gene matches. This CDR3 is 15 amino acids long. The CDR3, as DNA: TGTGCCAGGCTCCCGGACAGGGGCACTGGAAACACCATATATTTA. Residues: CARLPDRGTGNTIYL.

The chain recombines TRBV10-2 with TRBJ1-1; D unresolved. Per germline, CDR1 WSHSY and CDR2 SAAADI. V was cut by 5 bases and J by 4 bases, with 14 bases left in between. The CDR3 is made up of 14 amino acids. In DNA, the CDR3 is TGCGCCAGCAGTTCTAACACGGAGGCCACTGAAGCTTTCTTT. Protein product: CASSSNTEATEAFF.

The table lists this clonotype with many counts. The rearrangement joins TRBV10-3 to TRBJ1-1, with unresolved D. With 4 bases removed from V and 2 bases from J, the gap between germline ends came to 11 bases. The CDR3 covers 14 residues. CDR1 is ENHRY, CDR2 SYGVKD, per germline. The CDR3 sequence: CAISGGQANTEAFF. The CDR3 DNA is TGTGCCATCAGTGGCGGCCAGGCCAACACTGAAGCTTTCTTT.

Regarding this clonotype: A single base separates this from a much larger clone, so it may be a read error. J is TRBJ1-1 and V is TRBV7-9; D is possibly TRBD1 (5 bases). The CDR3 has 12 amino acids. The germline V gene has CDR1 SEHNR and CDR2 FQNEAQ (reference sequence). Between the trimmed V and J ends, which lost 9 bases and 6 bases, there was a span of 14 bases. The CDR3 nucleotides are TGTGCCAGAAGCAGCAGGGCTCCTGAAGCTTTCTTT. Its protein is CARSSRAPEAFF. The full variable domain, its missing parts supplied by reference TRBV7-9 and TRBJ1-1, is DTGVSQNPRHKITKRGQNVTFRCDPISEHNRLYWYRQTLGQGPEFLTYFQNEAQLEKSRLLSDRFSAERPKGSFSTLEIQRTEQGDSAMYLCARSSRAPEAFFGQGTRLTVV.

The chain couples TRBV12-3 or TRBV12-4 to TRBJ2-7, with D maybe TRBD2 (6 bases). The length of the CDR3 is 15 residues. V was cut by 5 bases and J by 3 bases, with 17 bases left in between. In DNA, the CDR3 is TGTGCCAGCAGTACCACAAATAGCGGTCTCTACGAGCAGTACTTC. Encoded protein: CASSTTNSGLYEQYF.

This sequence joins TRBV10-2 and TRBJ2-1; D uncertain. Germline V gene data show CDR1 as WSHSY and CDR2 as SAAADI. The CDR3 covers 14 residues. Trimming left V 8 bases short and J 4 bases short, with 15 bases between. The CDR3, as DNA: TGCGCCAGCGGGGATATGGGCTTATACAATGAGCAGTTCTTC. Protein sequence: CASGDMGLYNEQFF.

This chain connects TRBV5-5 to TRBJ1-3, with D maybe TRBD1 (5 bases). Germline CDR1 is SGHKS and CDR2 is YYEKEE (reference sequence). V lost 4 bases and J 3 bases, leaving 14 bases between the germline ends. This CDR3 region has 15 residues. The CDR3 bases are TGTGCCAGCAGCCGTTTAGGCAGGGATGGAAACACCATATATTTT. It translates to CASSRLGRDGNTIYF.

J is TRBJ2-7 and V is TRBV2; 8 nucleotides line up with TRBD2. Germline V CDR1 and CDR2: SNHLY, FYNNEI. This CDR3 spans 13 amino acids. The trim removed 8 bases at V and 2 bases at J, leaving 5 bases unmatched. The CDR3 loop reads CASVEAGAYEQYF. In DNA, the CDR3 is TGTGCCAGCGTTGAAGCGGGAGCCTACGAGCAGTACTTC.